This TCR beta chain originates from a study of technical replicates of blood from a few donors. Assay: immunoSEQ multiplex PCR; the TCRdb copy retains only in-frame clones and omits some. The data contain more than 70,000 clones, roughly 94% of them singletons. The CDR3 runs 14 residues. Trimming stripped 3 bases from V and 0 bases from J, with 7 bases between. The germline gives CDR1 SGHDN, CDR2 FVKESK. This sequence originates from a human donor in good health. What was sequenced was T cells isolated from PBMCs. The V gene is TRBV14, the J gene TRBJ2-3; D possibly corresponds to TRBD1 (6 bases). Here the CDR3 reads CASSQDSSTDTQYF. The CDR3 nucleotides read TGTGCCAGCAGCCAGGACAGCAGCACAGATACGCAGTATTTT.